The 24 T cell receptor beta chains below were found in one sample sequenced in a study of neurological immune-mediated disorders. TCRdb recomputed calls from the 5' RACE reads with MiXCR, one row per CDR3 protein. The sample consists of some 47,000 distinct CDR3 sequences, around 16% of them appearing once. Specimen: PBMCs. The receptors originated from a man aged 55 to 70 in good health.

In this sample, this clonotype turned up many times. The chain combines TRBV10-3 with TRBJ2-1; TRBD2 aligns across 9 bases. The CDR3 loop spans 13 amino acids. From germline, CDR1 is ENHRY and CDR2 SYGVKD. V shed 6 bases and J 4 bases; nucleotides not matched to a gene: 1. This CDR3 is CAIRTSGYNEQFF. In DNA, the CDR3 is TGTGCCATCAGGACTAGCGGATACAATGAGCAGTTCTTC.

This clonotype has just a few counts. The CDR3 DNA follows: TGTGCCAGCAGCTTGCGGACAGGGACGAACATTCAGTACTTC. This encodes CASSLRTGTNIQYF. The genes are TRBV5-5 and TRBJ2-4, with 8 bases aligning to TRBD1. The germline CDR1 and CDR2 sequences are SGHKS and YYEKEE (reference sequence). J gave up 7 bases and V 1 base, and 4 bases lay outside the gene matches. The CDR3 totals 14 residues.

Worth noting for this clonotype: One end of the junction varies from germline; a read error may be responsible. The chain uses TRBV7-2 and TRBJ2-5; D gene ambiguous. The CDR3 is 13 residues long. Germline loops: CDR1 SGHTA, CDR2 FQGNSA. CDR3 region: CASSYQRQEAQNF. Here the CDR3 DNA reads TGTGCCAGCAGCTATCAACGCCAAGAGGCCCAGAACTTC.

This clonotype was found many times. CDR3 DNA sequence: TGTGCCAGCAGTCAAGGGTGGGGTCCCTACGAGCAGTACTTC. Its translation: CASSQGWGPYEQYF. This sequence joins TRBV6-5 and TRBJ2-7, with D hard to call. CDR3 length equals 14 residues. V was pared by 5 bases and J by 2 bases, with 13 bases between. Per the germline V gene, CDR1 is MNHEY and CDR2 is SVGAGI.

In this sample, this clonotype turned up many times. The chain has TRBV6-5 and TRBJ1-2; D unclear. Germline V CDR1 and CDR2: MNHEY, SVGAGI. The CDR3 runs to 15 residues. Trimming took 2 bases from V and 2 from J, leaving 12 bases between them. The CDR3 DNA reads as TGTGCCAGCAGTTACGATCACCCCAGCAACTATGGCTACACCTTC. Translated: CASSYDHPSNYGYTF.

This clonotype appeared many times. A read error may account for a junction end that differs from germline. The V and J genes are TRBV7-8 and TRBJ2-1; no clear D. Germline V lookup: CDR1 SGHVS, CDR2 FQNEAQ. CDR3 length equals 12 residues. CDR3 protein: CTSSLVSNEQFF. CDR3 nucleotide sequence: TGTACCAGCAGCTTAGTTTCTAATGAGCAGTTCTTC.

This chain uses TRBV30 with TRBJ2-1; D possibly corresponds to TRBD1 (6 bases). CDR3 length: 13 amino acids. From germline, CDR1 is GTSNPN and CDR2 SVGIG (reference sequence). V lost 3 bases to trimming and J lost 8 bases, with 14 bases between them. CDR3 nucleotide sequence: TGTGCCTGGAGAAGAACCAGGGGTCATGAGCAGTTCTTC. Protein: CAWRRTRGHEQFF.

This clonotype was found many times. The gene calls are TRBV4-3 and TRBJ2-7; D ambiguous. This CDR3 is built from 13 residues. Trimming pared 3 bases from V and 2 bases from J, leaving 8 bases between. CDR1 and CDR2 from the germline V gene are LGHNA and YSLEER. CDR3 sequence: CASSHSLAYEQYF. The CDR3 coding sequence is TGCGCCAGCAGCCATTCACTGGCCTACGAGCAGTACTTC.

The V call is TRBV18, the J call TRBJ2-3, with 9 bases that match TRBD2. The CDR3 length is 16 residues. Germline V gene lookup returns CDR1 KGHSH and CDR2 LQKENI. Losses at the gene ends were 6 bases for V and 0 bases for J; bases not matched to a gene: 7. CDR3 region: CASSPLAGASTDTQYF. For the CDR3, the DNA is TGTGCCAGCTCTCCCTTAGCGGGGGCGAGCACAGATACGCAGTATTTT.

This clonotype has a handful of counts. The chain has TRBV5-5 and TRBJ2-5; perhaps TRBD1 as D (6 bases). Looked up from germline, CDR1 is SGHKS and CDR2 is YYEKEE (reference sequence). V was trimmed by 4 bases and J by 1 base, leaving 14 bases between them. The CDR3 extends over 15 amino acids. CDR3 bases: TGTGCCAGCAGCCTGCCCAGGGGAAGCCAAGAGACCCAGTACTTC. This codes for CASSLPRGSQETQYF.

V usage is TRBV6-5 and J usage is TRBJ1-5; weak D call: TRBD1 (5 bases). There are 13 residues in the CDR3. Germline assignment: CDR1 MNHEY and CDR2 SVGAGI. V lost 6 bases and J 5 bases, leaving 11 bases between the germline ends. The CDR3 region is CASSPGRDQPQHF. CDR3 in DNA: TGTGCCAGCAGCCCGGGACGGGATCAGCCCCAGCATTTT.

This clonotype has ten or more counts. This chain joins TRBV7-9 and TRBJ2-2, with 11 bases identical to TRBD2. The CDR3 is 16 amino acids. The trim removed 6 bases at V and 2 bases at J, leaving 5 bases unmatched. Germline CDR1 reads SEHNR; CDR2 reads FQNEAQ (reference sequence). CDR3 in DNA: TGTGCCAGCAGTACCGGGACTAGCGGTAACACCGGGGAGCTGTTTTTT. Its protein is CASSTGTSGNTGELFF.

Ten or more counts support this clonotype. The chain links TRBV5-4 to TRBJ2-6; possible D gene TRBD1, 6 bases. Trimming cost V 0 bases and J 4 bases, with 11 bases left between them. CDR1 is SGHNT, CDR2 YYREEE, per germline (reference sequence). This CDR3 has 16 residues. The CDR3 coding sequence is TGTGCCAGCAGCTTGGGGCGACAGGCCGGGGCCAACGTCCTGACTTTC. This codes for CASSLGRQAGANVLTF.

This clonotype was recorded many times. J is TRBJ1-1 and V is TRBV4-2; TRBD1 agrees at 10 bases. CDR1 and CDR2 (germline): LGHNA, YNFKEQ. After removal of 2 bases from V and 3 bases from J, the junction contained 3 bases not matched to a gene. The CDR3 contains 15 residues. CDR3 sequence (DNA): TGTGCCAGCAGCCAAAGGGGGACAGGGGACACTGAAGCTTTCTTT. Translating it yields CASSQRGTGDTEAFF.

This clonotype was detected many times. This chain connects TRBV18 to TRBJ2-1; D remains ambiguous. V was trimmed by 3 bases and J by 10 bases, leaving 13 bases between them. CDR3 length: 13 amino acids. Germline V CDR1 and CDR2: KGHSH, LQKENI. CDR3: CASSPSDLDEQFF. CDR3 nucleotide sequence: TGTGCCAGCTCACCTTCGGATTTGGACGAGCAGTTCTTC.

With regard to this clonotype: A much bigger clone sits one base away, suggesting this may be a read error. V and J are TRBV20-1 and TRBJ2-7, with 8 bases aligning to TRBD2. The germline V gene encodes CDR1 DFQATT and CDR2 SNEGSKA (reference sequence). The V and J ends lost 0 bases and 2 bases, in that order; junction bases with no gene match: 6. CDR3 size: 15 residues. The CDR3 sequence: CSARDPGGLTYEQYF. The DNA of the CDR3 is TGCAGTGCTAGAGATCCGGGGGGGCTGACCTACGAGCAGTACTTC.

The sample holds many counts of this clonotype. This chain uses TRBV29-1 with TRBJ1-2; 12 bases align to TRBD1. With V trimmed by 0 bases and J by 8 bases, 7 bases remained unmatched. The CDR3 consists of 15 residues. The germline V gene encodes CDR1 SQVTM and CDR2 ANQGSEA. As DNA, the CDR3 is TGCAGCGTTGAAGATGGGACAGGGGGCGCAAAGGGCTACACCTTC. This encodes CSVEDGTGGAKGYTF.

This clonotype was seen at least ten times. V and J are TRBV5-1 and TRBJ2-4; 10 nucleotides line up with TRBD2. The J segment lost 6 bases and the V segment lost 6 bases, leaving 9 bases of the junction unmatched. CDR1 and CDR2 from the germline V gene are SGHRS and YFSETQ. This CDR3 spans 15 amino acids. This chain's CDR3 is CASTTESGRGNIQYF. Written as DNA, the CDR3 is TGCGCCAGCACCACAGAGAGCGGGAGGGGAAACATTCAGTACTTC.

This clonotype was seen at least ten times. The rearrangement links TRBV15 to TRBJ2-3; TRBD1 matches 7 bases. The CDR3 runs to 16 residues. The ends lost 1 base at V and 2 bases at J; junction bases unmatched: 6. Germline V lookup: CDR1 LNHNV, CDR2 YYDKDF (reference sequence). The CDR3 nucleotides are TGTGCCACCAGCAGAGCCGGGACAGCGCACACAGATACGCAGTATTTT. Its translation: CATSRAGTAHTDTQYF.

This clonotype was seen repeatedly, ten times or more. The chain joins TRBV20-1 to TRBJ2-1, with 15 bases that match TRBD2. V shed 1 base and J 9 bases; nucleotides not matched to a gene: 16. CDR3 length equals 19 residues. Germline V gives CDR1 DFQATT, CDR2 SNEGSKA (reference sequence). As DNA, the CDR3 is TGCAGTGCTAGAGCCCCTCCGGGACTAGCGGGAGGCGGGCTTGGTGAGCAGTTCTTC. It translates to CSARAPPGLAGGGLGEQFF.

A word on this clonotype: One end of the junction fails to match germline, which may point to a read error. The chain has TRBV12-3 or TRBV12-4 and TRBJ2-7, with D maybe TRBD2 (6 bases). The length of the CDR3 is 16 residues. The CDR3 DNA is TGTGCCAACAGTACCGACCACGTATCGGGAGACTACGAGCAGTACTTC. Protein product: CANSTDHVSGDYEQYF.

This clonotype occurred a few times. The chain employs TRBV11-2 and TRBJ2-3; D unclear. Per the germline V gene, CDR1 is SGHAT and CDR2 is FQNNGV. The CDR3 contains 16 residues. V lost 5 bases to trimming and J lost 2 bases, with 17 bases between them. In DNA form, the CDR3 reads TGTGCCAGCAGCCGCCGGCAGGCGCTAGACACAGATACGCAGTATTTT. It yields the protein CASSRRQALDTDTQYF.

This clonotype was seen at least ten times. The chain carries TRBV2 and TRBJ2-1, with 15 nucleotides matching TRBD2. Germline values: CDR1 SNHLY, CDR2 FYNNEI. The CDR3 has 17 residues. V lost 4 bases, J lost 4 bases, and 5 bases stayed unmatched. CDR3 in amino acids: CASSGTSGRARYNEQFF. In DNA form, the CDR3 reads TGTGCCAGCAGTGGGACTAGCGGGAGGGCCAGATACAATGAGCAGTTCTTC.

This clonotype showed up many times. The chain couples TRBV5-1 to TRBJ2-1; 9 nucleotides line up with TRBD2. Germline CDR1 SGHRS, CDR2 YFSETQ. The CDR3 loop spans 15 amino acids. Unmatched junction bases numbered 5, after V lost 2 bases and J lost 5 bases. CDR3 nucleotide sequence: TGCGCCAGCAGCTTTTCTAGCGGGATAGACAATGAGCAGTTCTTC. Its translation: CASSFSSGIDNEQFF.